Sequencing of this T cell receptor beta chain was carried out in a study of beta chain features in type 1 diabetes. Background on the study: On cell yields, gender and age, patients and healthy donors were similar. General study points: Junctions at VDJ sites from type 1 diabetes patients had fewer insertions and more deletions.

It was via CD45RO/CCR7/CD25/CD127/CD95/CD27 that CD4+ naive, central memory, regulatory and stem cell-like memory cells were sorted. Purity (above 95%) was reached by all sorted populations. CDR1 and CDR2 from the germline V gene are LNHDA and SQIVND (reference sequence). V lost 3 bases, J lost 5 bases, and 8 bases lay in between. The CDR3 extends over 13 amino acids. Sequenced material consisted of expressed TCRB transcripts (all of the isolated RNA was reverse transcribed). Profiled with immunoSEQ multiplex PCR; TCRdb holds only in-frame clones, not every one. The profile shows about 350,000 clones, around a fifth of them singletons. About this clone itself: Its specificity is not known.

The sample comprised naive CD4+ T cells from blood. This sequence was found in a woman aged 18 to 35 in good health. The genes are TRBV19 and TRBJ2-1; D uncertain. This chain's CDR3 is CASSIEADNEQFF. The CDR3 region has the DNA TGTGCCAGTAGTATTGAGGCCGACAATGAGCAGTTCTTC.